These T cell receptor beta chains were read from a single sample in a study of T cells in Graves' hyperthyroidism and ophthalmopathy. TCRdb passed the multiplex PCR reads through MiXCR, listing each CDR3 protein once. The data show fewer than 600,000 distinct CDR3 sequences, around 15% seen once. Material: blood. These receptors were collected from a woman in her late teens or twenties with Graves' hyperthyroidism. Each CDR3 is given with its conserved first and last residue. A D gene is named only where the DNA matches it firmly. Only some rows state a clone size, as once, few, many or a class for expanded clones.

j_gene | v_gene | abundance | len | d_gene | CDR3nt | CDR3aa
TRBJ2-7 | TRBV12-3/TRBV12-4 | NA | 13 | NA | TGTGCCAGCAGTAACCTAACCCTTTTCGAGCAGTACTTC | CASSNLTLFEQYF
TRBJ1-1 | TRBV3-1 | many | 13 | NA | TGTGCCAGCAGCCAAACGGTGGACACTGAAGCTTTCTTT | CASSQTVDTEAFF
TRBJ2-5 | TRBV6-1 | NA | 14 | NA | TGTGCCAGCAGTGAATGGGGCCCCAAAGAGACCCAGTACTTC | CASSEWGPKETQYF
TRBJ1-2 | TRBV7-6 | NA | 12 | TRBD1 | TGTGCCAGCAGCCAACAGGGGAAGGGCTACACCTTC | CASSQQGKGYTF
TRBJ2-5 | TRBV20-1 | many | 13 | NA | TGCAGTGCTAGAGATCAAGCATTAGAGACCCAGTACTTC | CSARDQALETQYF
TRBJ2-3 | TRBV5-1 | many | 14 | NA | TGCGCCAGCAGCTCGGGACCGCGAGGGGATACGCAGTATTTT | CASSSGPRGDTQYF
TRBJ2-7 | TRBV19 | few | 16 | TRBD2 | TGTGCCAGTAGTATAGGGCTAGCGGGAAGGCGTTACGAGCAGTACTTC | CASSIGLAGRRYEQYF
TRBJ2-3 | TRBV14 | NA | 13 | TRBD1 | TGTGCCAGCAGCCAAGCCCCGGTGACAGGGAAGTATTTT | CASSQAPVTGKYF
TRBJ2-2 | TRBV29-1 | many | 14 | NA | TGCAGCGTTACGAACAGGGCGAACACCGGGGAGCTGTTTTTT | CSVTNRANTGELFF
TRBJ1-2 | TRBV20-1 | NA | 13 | TRBD1 | TGCAGTGCTAGGGGACAGGGGATGGGTGGCTACACCTTC | CSARGQGMGGYTF
TRBJ2-6 | TRBV12-5 | many | 17 | TRBD1 | TGTGCTAGTGGTTTGTCAACAGGGGGTAGGGGGGCCAACGTCCTGACTTTC | CASGLSTGGRGANVLTF
TRBJ2-3 | TRBV7-2 | many | 17 | TRBD2 | TGTGCCAGCCTGGGGGCGAGGGGCAGCGGGAGGCCAGATACGCAGTATTTT | CASLGARGSGRPDTQYF
TRBJ1-1 | TRBV30 | few | 12 | NA | TGTGCCTTGTGGCACAGTAACACTGAAGCTTTCTTT | CALWHSNTEAFF
TRBJ2-5 | TRBV11-3 | NA | 15 | NA | TGTGCCAGCAGCTTATTGAGGGGTCCCCAAGAGACCCAGTACTTC | CASSLLRGPQETQYF
TRBJ2-3 | TRBV11-2 | many | 14 | NA | TGTGCCAGCAGTTCCAACCTAGGAACAGATACGCAGTATTTT | CASSSNLGTDTQYF
TRBJ2-1 | TRBV3-1 | few | 15 | TRBD2 | TGTGCCAGCAGCCAAACTGGACTAGCCCTTAATGAGCAGTTCTTC | CASSQTGLALNEQFF
TRBJ1-4 | TRBV18 | many | 13 | NA | TGTGCCAGCTCACCTCAGGGTGACGAAAAACTGTTTTTT | CASSPQGDEKLFF
TRBJ1-1 | TRBV18 | NA | 16 | TRBD1 | TGTGCCAGCTCACCCGCGGCAGGGGGCTTGGACACTGAAGCTTTCTTT | CASSPAAGGLDTEAFF
TRBJ2-4 | TRBV6-2/TRBV6-3 | few | 15 | TRBD2 | TGTGCCAGCACCTCCCTTAGCGGGAGTAGGTACATTCAGTACTTC | CASTSLSGSRYIQYF
TRBJ1-2 | TRBV11-3 | many | 15 | TRBD1 | TGTGCCAGCAGCGCGGGACAGGGTTATAACTATGGCTACACCTTC | CASSAGQGYNYGYTF
TRBJ1-2 | TRBV19 | many | 13 | NA | TGTGCCAGTAGTATGGATCCCTTATATGGCTACACCTTC | CASSMDPLYGYTF
TRBJ2-1 | TRBV9 | NA | 16 | TRBD1 | TGTGCCAGCAGCATACGGGACAGGCCTCAAGGGAATGAGCAGTTCTTC | CASSIRDRPQGNEQFF
TRBJ1-1 | TRBV24-1 | many | 15 | NA | TGTGCCACCAGTGATTTTGGGACGGGGAACACTGAAGCTTTCTTT | CATSDFGTGNTEAFF
TRBJ1-5 | TRBV20-1 | NA | 13 | TRBD1 | TGCAGTGCTTTCCCTGACAGGGGGGACCGCCAGCATTTT | CSAFPDRGDRQHF
TRBJ1-1 | TRBV7-2 | NA | 14 | NA | TGTGCCAGCAGCGCCGGGACGGCGAACACTGAAGCTTTCTTT | CASSAGTANTEAFF
TRBJ2-7 | TRBV29-1 | NA | 19 | TRBD1 | TGCAGCGTTGGAGACCGGGACAGGGGATTCGAGGTTCCTAGGGGCGAGCAGTACTTC | CSVGDRDRGFEVPRGEQYF
TRBJ1-2 | TRBV7-9 | many | 14 | NA | TGTGCCAGCAGCCATTGGGACACTAACTATGGCTACACCTTC | CASSHWDTNYGYTF
TRBJ2-1 | TRBV6-1 | NA | 16 | NA | TGTGCCAGCAGTCGCTCCGGGCCCCGGGAATACAATGAGCAGTTCTTC | CASSRSGPREYNEQFF
TRBJ2-3 | TRBV20-1 | NA | 14 | NA | TGCAGTGCTAGAGATCGCGGACTCTCCCATACGCAGTATTTT | CSARDRGLSHTQYF
TRBJ2-1 | TRBV30 | few | 16 | NA | TGTGCCTGGGAGGGGGGGGCTAGCGACCTGAGGGATGAGCAGTTCTTC | CAWEGGASDLRDEQFF
TRBJ1-2 | TRBV6-1 | many | 12 | TRBD1 | TGTGCCAGCAGTCAGACAGGGGATGGCTACACCTTC | CASSQTGDGYTF
TRBJ2-7 | TRBV10-3 | many | 14 | NA | TGTGCCATCAGTACCTACACGGAGCCCTACGAGCAGTACTTC | CAISTYTEPYEQYF
TRBJ1-1 | TRBV12-3/TRBV12-4 | many | 13 | NA | TGTGCCAGCAGCCCCGGATTCCGGATGGGGGCTTTCTTT | CASSPGFRMGAFF
TRBJ2-3 | TRBV20-1 | many | 12 | NA | TGCAGTGCTCGGAGTACCATTGATACGCAGTATTTT | CSARSTIDTQYF